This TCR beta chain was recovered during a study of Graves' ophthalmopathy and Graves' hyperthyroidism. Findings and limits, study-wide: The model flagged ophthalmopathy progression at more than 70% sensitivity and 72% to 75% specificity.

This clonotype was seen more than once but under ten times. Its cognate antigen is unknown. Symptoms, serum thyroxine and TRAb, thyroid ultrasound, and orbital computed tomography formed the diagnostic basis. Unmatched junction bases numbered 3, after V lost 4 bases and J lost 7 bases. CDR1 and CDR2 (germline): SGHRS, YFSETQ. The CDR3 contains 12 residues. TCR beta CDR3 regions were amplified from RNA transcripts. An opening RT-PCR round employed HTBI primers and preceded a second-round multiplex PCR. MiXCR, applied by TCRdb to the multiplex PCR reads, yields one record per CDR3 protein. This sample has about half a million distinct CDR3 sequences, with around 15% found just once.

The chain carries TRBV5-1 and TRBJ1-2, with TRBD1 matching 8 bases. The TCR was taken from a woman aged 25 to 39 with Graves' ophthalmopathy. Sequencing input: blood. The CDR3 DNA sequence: TGCGCCAGCAGCCAGGGGGCAGGTGGCTACACCTTC. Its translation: CASSQGAGGYTF.